The TCR beta chain under discussion was sequenced for a study of T cell responses to AZD1222 COVID-19 vaccine. Whole-study findings and limits: Regions 160-218 and 743-854 dominated among vaccine-associated CD4 TCRs spanning spike.

As to this clone: Antigen specificity is unknown.

Profiled with immunoSEQ multiplex PCR; TCRdb holds only in-frame clones, not every one. The profile shows around 99,000 clones, approximately 94% of them singletons. The V and J ends lost 7 bases and 0 bases, in that order; junction bases with no gene match: 12. Per germline, CDR1 GTSNPN and CDR2 SVGIG (reference sequence). This CDR3 region has 17 residues. The origin of this receptor is an adult in good health. The sample in question was peripheral blood, obtained on day 0 of AZD1222 vaccination. V gene TRBV30 combines with J gene TRBJ1-5; 10 nucleotides line up with TRBD1. CDR3 sequence: CASSDGTGVYSNQPQHF. The CDR3 nucleotides are TGTGCCTCCTCGGATGGGACAGGGGTTTATAGCAATCAGCCCCAGCATTTT.